Presented here are 13 T cell receptor beta chains from one specimen sequenced in a study of cytotoxic CD8 clonotypes in ibrutinib-treated CLL. Libraries were prepared by immunoSEQ multiplex PCR; TCRdb keeps only in-frame clonotypes and omits some of them. The sample holds 130,000 or so clones; 79% are singletons and the top ten take roughly 13%. Source: PBMCs, taken after 12 months of ibrutinib treatment. These receptors all stem from a human donor with chronic lymphocytic leukemia.

The rearrangement joins TRBV28 to TRBJ2-7; tentative D call: TRBD1 (6 bases). The ends were cut back, 5 bases at V and 2 bases at J, with 10 bases in the middle. CDR1 is MDHEN, CDR2 SYDVKM, per germline. The CDR3 covers 13 residues. Here the CDR3 reads CASSPRQAYEQYF. DNA of the CDR3: TGTGCCAGCAGTCCCAGACAGGCCTACGAGCAGTACTTC. Combining the CDR3 with reference TRBV28 and TRBJ2-7 gives the whole variable domain DVKVTQSSRYLVKRTGEKVFLECVQDMDHENMFWYRQDPGLGLRLIYFSYDVKMKEKGDIPEGYSVSREKKERFSLILESASTNQTSMYLCASSPRQAYEQYFGPGTRLTVT.

This chain uses TRBV10-3 with TRBJ2-7; 9 nucleotides match TRBD1. The CDR3 sequence is 12 residues long. The junction had 4 bases not matched to a gene; V was cut back by 8 bases and J by 5 bases. The V gene's germline CDR1 is ENHRY and CDR2 SYGVKD. The CDR3 bases are TGTGCCATCGGACAGGGGTCCCACGAGCAGTACTTC. Protein sequence: CAIGQGSHEQYF.

This sequence joins TRBV10-3 and TRBJ2-7, with 7 bases aligning to TRBD1. With V trimmed by 3 bases and J by 5 bases, 10 bases remained unmatched. From germline, CDR1 is ENHRY and CDR2 SYGVKD. CDR3 length: 15 amino acids. This CDR3 reads CAISEMGQWADEQYF. The CDR3 DNA is TGTGCCATCAGTGAAATGGGACAGTGGGCGGACGAGCAGTACTTC.

The gene calls are TRBV18 and TRBJ1-1; TRBD1 is a possible D gene (6 bases). In germline, CDR1 is KGHSH, CDR2 LQKENI. Trimming shortened V by 3 bases and J by 0 bases, and 8 bases separated the two germline ends. The CDR3 sequence is 14 residues long. CDR3 DNA: TGTGCCAGCTCACCGGGGGCCATGAACACTGAAGCTTTCTTT. It is translated as CASSPGAMNTEAFF.

The V gene is TRBV6-5, the J gene TRBJ1-2, with D possibly being TRBD1 (6 bases). The ends were cut back, 7 bases at V and 6 bases at J, with 18 bases in the middle. Germline assignment: CDR1 MNHEY and CDR2 SVGAGI. The CDR3 spans 14 residues. The CDR3 sequence: CASKAGARADGYTF. As DNA, the CDR3 is TGTGCCAGCAAGGCGGGGGCCCGGGCCGATGGCTACACCTTC.

The V call is TRBV7-9, the J call TRBJ1-1; D unclear. Germline values: CDR1 SEHNR, CDR2 FQNEAQ (reference sequence). V was clipped by 0 bases and J by 1 base, with 9 bases between them. The CDR3 is 15 amino acids. The CDR3 spells CASSLALGRNTEAFF. The CDR3 bases are TGTGCCAGCAGCTTAGCGCTGGGGAGGAACACTGAAGCTTTCTTT. The entire variable domain, with the rest obtained from reference TRBV7-9 and TRBJ1-1, is as follows: DTGVSQNPRHKITKRGQNVTFRCDPISEHNRLYWYRQTLGQGPEFLTYFQNEAQLEKSRLLSDRFSAERPKGSFSTLEIQRTEQGDSAMYLCASSLALGRNTEAFFGQGTRLTVV.

Regarding this clone: The same CDR3 can be traced to other DNA sequences in this sample. The chain is built from TRBV9 and TRBJ2-1; D is uncertain. This CDR3 contains 14 residues. Per the germline V gene, CDR1 is SGDLS and CDR2 is YYNGEE. Trimming cost V 0 bases and J 0 bases, with 4 bases left between them. The CDR3 is CASSVGSSYNEQFF. The CDR3 coding sequence is TGTGCCAGCAGCGTAGGATCCTCCTACAATGAGCAGTTCTTC.

The V and J genes are TRBV18 and TRBJ2-5; 7 positions match TRBD1. J gave up 2 bases and V 5 bases, and 2 bases lay outside the gene matches. Looked up from germline, CDR1 is KGHSH and CDR2 is LQKENI. CDR3 length: 13 amino acids. The CDR3 DNA sequence: TGTGCCAGCTCATCACAGGGGCAAGAGACCCAGTACTTC. Amino acids: CASSSQGQETQYF.

This rearrangement joins TRBV19 to TRBJ2-1; 10 nucleotides agree with TRBD1. The CDR3 extends over 15 amino acids. V dropped 5 bases and J dropped 4; count of bases not matched to a gene: 5. Germline assignment: CDR1 LNHDA and CDR2 SQIVND (reference sequence). The CDR3 DNA follows: TGTGCCAGTAGTTTAGGGACAGGGGTTTACAATGAGCAGTTCTTC. It encodes CASSLGTGVYNEQFF. Supplemented by reference TRBV19 and TRBJ2-1, the full variable domain reads DGGITQSPKYLFRKEGQNVTLSCEQNLNHDAMYWYRQDPGQGLRLIYYSQIVNDFQKGDIAEGYSVSREKKESFPLTVTSAQKNPTAFYLCASSLGTGVYNEQFFGPGTRLTVL.

V and J are TRBV7-2 and TRBJ2-7, with TRBD2 as a possible D gene (6 bases). The germline gives CDR1 SGHTA, CDR2 FQGNSA. This CDR3 contains 15 residues. The V and J ends lost 6 bases and 2 bases respectively, with 17 bases between them. CDR3 DNA sequence: TGTGCCAGCAGTCGTCGAGCGGGCGTTACCTACGAGCAGTACTTC. This encodes CASSRRAGVTYEQYF.

The chain is built from TRBV6-1 and TRBJ2-7, with 8 bases that match TRBD2. The CDR3 has 15 residues. J lost 4 bases, V lost 6 bases, and 11 bases had no gene match. Germline V gene lookup returns CDR1 MNHNS and CDR2 SASEGT. The CDR3 region is CASRVSGGVGYEQYF. CDR3 DNA: TGTGCCAGCAGAGTCAGCGGGGGAGTTGGGTACGAGCAGTACTTC.

This chain connects TRBV6-1 to TRBJ2-3; TRBD1 agrees at 7 bases. V shed 0 bases and J 5 bases; nucleotides not matched to a gene: 8. The CDR3 extends over 16 amino acids. Looked up from germline, CDR1 is MNHNS and CDR2 is SASEGT. This CDR3 is CASSEARQGVRDTQYF. The CDR3 DNA reads TGTGCCAGCAGTGAAGCTCGACAGGGTGTGAGAGATACGCAGTATTTT.

The chain joins TRBV11-3 to TRBJ2-2; TRBD1 matches 7 bases. The length of the CDR3 is 15 residues. Germline CDR1 and CDR2: SGHNT and YENEEA. The V segment lost 4 bases and the J segment 5 bases; nucleotides outside the gene matches: 7. In DNA, the CDR3 is TGTGCCAGCAGCTCCCGGAACAGGGGAACCGGGGAGCTGTTTTTT. Amino acids: CASSSRNRGTGELFF.